The next 28 T cell receptor beta chains were all read from a single sample in a study of blood T cell repertoires in COVID-19. Repertoires were generated with immunoSEQ multiplex PCR, while TCRdb's copy carries only in-frame clones and drops some. The data show 45,000 to 55,000 clones, 80% to 95% seen once. What was sequenced was peripheral blood. Receptors were obtained from a human donor in a cohort sampled during active COVID-19.

The chain carries TRBV29-1 and TRBJ2-1, with 9 bases fitting TRBD2. The length of the CDR3 is 16 residues. Germline CDR1 reads SQVTM; CDR2 reads ANQGSEA. V was clipped by 1 base and J by 3 bases; unmatched bases: 7. This chain's CDR3 is CSVEAPSGTFYNEQFF. CDR3 nucleotide sequence: TGCAGCGTTGAAGCCCCTAGCGGGACATTCTACAATGAGCAGTTCTTC.

The chain uses TRBV3-1 (or the pseudogene TRBV3-2) and TRBJ2-1; 9 bases agree with TRBD1. V was clipped by 4 bases and J by 8 bases; unmatched bases: 9. Germline lookup yields CDR1 LGHDT and CDR2 YNNKEL (reference sequence). The length of the CDR3 is 15 residues. For the CDR3, the DNA is TGTGCCAGCAGCCTCCGGGACAGGGACATCTATGAGCAGTTCTTC. It codes for CASSLRDRDIYEQFF.

This clone turned up a few times. V and J are TRBV5-1 and TRBJ2-5; D remains ambiguous. The CDR3 has 16 amino acids. V lost 0 bases, J lost 2 bases, and 14 bases lay in between. Germline V gene sequence: CDR1 SGHRS, CDR2 YFSETQ. CDR3 sequence reads: CASSLGPFDKQETQYF. The CDR3, as DNA: TGCGCCAGCAGCTTGGGGCCATTCGACAAACAAGAGACCCAGTACTTC.

Written as DNA, the CDR3 is TGTGCCAGCAGTGCCCAAGGACTAGCGGGGGCCGAGCAGTACTTC. Its protein is CASSAQGLAGAEQYF. V is TRBV2 and J is TRBJ2-7; 13 bases are shared with TRBD2. Germline CDR1 reads SNHLY; CDR2 reads FYNNEI. The CDR3 is 15 amino acids. J gave up 6 bases and V 4 bases, and 6 bases lay outside the gene matches.

V usage is TRBV5-4 and J usage is TRBJ2-3; 8 bases map to TRBD2. Germline values: CDR1 SGHNT, CDR2 YYREEE (reference sequence). The length of the CDR3 is 16 residues. Unmatched junction bases numbered 9, after V lost 4 bases and J lost 2 bases. The CDR3 region is CASSAGTRTNTDTQYF. Written as DNA, the CDR3 is TGTGCCAGCAGCGCAGGGACTAGGACTAACACAGATACGCAGTATTTT.

This clone was counted once. The rearrangement joins TRBV3-1 (or the pseudogene TRBV3-2) to TRBJ2-3, with TRBD2 matching 11 bases. With V trimmed by 1 base and J by 0 bases, 3 bases remained unmatched. Germline V gene data show CDR1 as LGHDT and CDR2 as YNNKEL (reference sequence). This CDR3 region has 17 residues. The DNA of the CDR3 is TGTGCCAGCAGCCAAGGCAGGACTAGCGGGAGCACAGATACGCAGTATTTT. Residues: CASSQGRTSGSTDTQYF.

The V gene is TRBV2, the J gene TRBJ1-5; 7 bases match TRBD1. Germline assignment: CDR1 SNHLY and CDR2 FYNNEI. This CDR3 is built from 15 residues. The ends lost 3 bases at V and 6 bases at J; junction bases unmatched: 8. The CDR3 is CASSDMTGIGQPQHF. The CDR3 DNA reads TGTGCCAGCAGTGACATGACAGGGATCGGTCAGCCCCAGCATTTT.

The J gene is TRBJ2-2, the V gene TRBV5-1, with TRBD2 identical over 10 bases. CDR1 and CDR2 from the germline V gene are SGHRS and YFSETQ. After removal of 0 bases from V and 3 bases from J, the junction contained 11 bases not matched to a gene. This CDR3 spans 19 amino acids. The CDR3 loop reads CASSLAGASGRSDTGELFF. The CDR3 bases are TGCGCCAGCAGCTTGGCCGGGGCTAGCGGGAGATCGGACACCGGGGAGCTGTTTTTT.

The CDR3 protein is CATSFGGSYTGELFF. The CDR3 nucleotides are TGTGCCACCTCCTTCGGGGGGAGTTACACCGGGGAGCTGTTTTTT. The genes are TRBV7-2 and TRBJ2-2, with 7 bases that match TRBD2. Germline CDR1 is SGHTA and CDR2 is FQGNSA. The J segment lost 3 bases and the V segment lost 10 bases, leaving 11 bases of the junction unmatched. This CDR3 region has 15 residues. The complete variable domain, with remaining parts taken from reference TRBV7-2 and TRBJ2-2, reads GAGVSQSPSNKVTEKGKDVELRCDPISGHTALYWYRQSLGQGLEFLIYFQGNSAPDKSGLPSDRFSAERTGGSVSTLTIQRTQQEDSAVYLCATSFGGSYTGELFFGEGSRLTVL.

The V and J genes are TRBV9 and TRBJ2-1; D is possibly TRBD2 (5 bases). This CDR3 is 15 amino acids long. V was clipped by 3 bases and J by 7 bases, with 17 bases between them. CDR1 is SGDLS and CDR2 is YYNGEE in the germline V gene. CDR3 DNA sequence: TGTGCCAGCAGCGCCCCCGGTGAGGGCCGAAATGAGCAGTTCTTC. This gives the protein CASSAPGEGRNEQFF. Supplemented by reference TRBV9 and TRBJ2-1, the full variable domain reads DSGVTQTPKHLITATGQRVTLRCSPRSGDLSVYWYQQSLDQGLQFLIQYYNGEERAKGNILERFSAQQFPDLHSELNLSSLELGDSALYFCASSAPGEGRNEQFFGPGTRLTVL.

The chain uses TRBV5-1 and TRBJ1-1, with D perhaps matching TRBD1 (5 bases). Trimming removed 0 bases at V and 6 bases at J, with 9 bases between. The length of the CDR3 is 13 residues. Per germline, CDR1 SGHRS and CDR2 YFSETQ. CDR3 sequence reads: CASSLEGEAEAFF. The CDR3 DNA follows: TGCGCCAGCAGCTTGGAAGGGGAAGCTGAAGCTTTCTTT.

V is TRBV19 and J is TRBJ2-4; the D gene is possibly TRBD2 (6 bases). V lost 3 bases and J lost 1, with 13 bases in between. Per germline, CDR1 LNHDA and CDR2 SQIVND (reference sequence). The CDR3 is made up of 16 amino acids. CDR3 amino acids: CASSILGLEAKNIQYF. The DNA of the CDR3 is TGTGCCAGTAGTATTCTGGGACTCGAGGCCAAAAACATTCAGTACTTC.

The rearrangement joins TRBV5-5 to TRBJ1-1, with no clear D. There are 12 residues in the CDR3. The ends were cut back, 0 bases at V and 5 bases at J, with 5 bases in the middle. The V gene's germline CDR1 is SGHKS and CDR2 YYEKEE (reference sequence). The CDR3 DNA follows: TGTGCCAGCAGCTTGGATATGACTGAAGCTTTCTTT. Its translation is CASSLDMTEAFF.

The count of this clone is one. The chain carries TRBV5-4 and TRBJ2-1, with 8 bases matching TRBD2. Germline V gene sequence: CDR1 SGHNT, CDR2 YYREEE (reference sequence). The CDR3 has 17 residues. V lost 3 bases to trimming and J lost 2 bases; unmatched junction nucleotides: 10. The CDR3 nucleotides read TGTGCCAGCAGCTCTAAAGCGGCAGCGGGGGCCTACAATGAGCAGTTCTTC. Its translation is CASSSKAAAGAYNEQFF.

The chain joins TRBV19 to TRBJ1-5, with D maybe TRBD1 (5 bases). The CDR3 has 14 amino acids. Looked up from germline, CDR1 is LNHDA and CDR2 is SQIVND (reference sequence). V was trimmed by 5 bases and J by 2 bases, leaving 10 bases between them. The CDR3 DNA sequence: TGTGCCAGTAGTTTGCAACAGGGCAATCAGCCCCAGCATTTT. This gives the protein CASSLQQGNQPQHF.

This chain joins TRBV27 and TRBJ2-1; D perhaps matches TRBD2 (5 bases). V was trimmed by 9 bases and J by 5 bases, leaving 5 bases between them. From germline, CDR1 is MNHEY and CDR2 SMNVEV (reference sequence). The CDR3 sequence is 10 residues long. CDR3 in amino acids: CARRDNEQFF. The CDR3 DNA follows: TGTGCCAGGAGGGACAATGAGCAGTTCTTC.

The chain carries TRBV18 and TRBJ2-1; 14 bases map to TRBD2. The CDR3 consists of 15 residues. The V segment lost 3 bases and the J segment 8 bases; nucleotides outside the gene matches: 3. Germline lookup yields CDR1 KGHSH and CDR2 LQKENI. The CDR3 coding sequence is TGTGCCAGCTCACCGGGACTAGCGGGAGTCTATGAGCAGTTCTTC. Translation gives CASSPGLAGVYEQFF. Supplemented by reference TRBV18 and TRBJ2-1, the full variable domain reads NAGVMQNPRHLVRRRGQEARLRCSPMKGHSHVYWYRQLPEEGLKFMVYLQKENIIDESGMPKERFSAEFPKEGPSILRIQQVVRGDSAAYFCASSPGLAGVYEQFFGPGTRLTVL.

This clone was seen just once. The rearrangement joins TRBV28 to TRBJ1-2; D uncertain. The CDR3 totals 14 residues. Germline lookup yields CDR1 MDHEN and CDR2 SYDVKM. Trimming took 4 bases from V and 0 from J, leaving 9 bases between them. The CDR3 bases are TGTGCCAGCAGTTACCCGGTAGCTAACTATGGCTACACCTTC. Its protein product is CASSYPVANYGYTF.

In DNA, the CDR3 is TGTGCCTGGAGTCGACAGGGGGGCGAAGTGAGCCAGTACTTC. It translates to CAWSRQGGEVSQYF. The gene calls are TRBV30 and TRBJ2-5, with TRBD1 identical over 9 bases. Germline trimming cut 2 bases from V and 10 bases from J; bases unmatched to any gene: 11. Germline values: CDR1 GTSNPN, CDR2 SVGIG (reference sequence). CDR3 length equals 14 residues. Combining the CDR3 with reference TRBV30 and TRBJ2-5 gives the whole variable domain SQTIHQWPATLVQPVGSPLSLECTVEGTSNPNLYWYRQAAGRGLQLLFYSVGIGQISSEVPQNLSASRPQDRQFILSSKKLLLSDSGFYLCAWSRQGGEVSQYFGPGTRLLVL.

This CDR3 is CASSQSPGTSGKETQYF. The CDR3 DNA follows: TGCGCCAGCAGCCAATCACCGGGGACTAGCGGTAAAGAGACCCAGTACTTC. The chain joins TRBV4-1 to TRBJ2-5, with 11 bases matching TRBD2. This CDR3 spans 17 amino acids. V was clipped by 2 bases and J by 3 bases; unmatched bases: 8. Germline V lookup: CDR1 MGHRA, CDR2 YSYEKL.

The chain is built from TRBV5-1 and TRBJ2-7; TRBD2 might be the D (5 bases). The CDR3 contains 13 residues. The germline CDR1 and CDR2 sequences are SGHRS and YFSETQ. Trimming stripped 3 bases from V and 2 bases from J, with 9 bases between. CDR3 in DNA: TGCGCCAGCAGCTCCTTGGGAGCCTACGAGCAGTACTTC. Translating it yields CASSSLGAYEQYF. Combining the CDR3 with reference TRBV5-1 and TRBJ2-7 gives the whole variable domain KAGVTQTPRYLIKTRGQQVTLSCSPISGHRSVSWYQQTPGQGLQFLFEYFSETQRNKGNFPGRFSGRQFSNSRSEMNVSTLELGDSALYLCASSSLGAYEQYFGPGTRLTVT.

V usage is TRBV5-1 and J usage is TRBJ1-1; D is undetermined. The CDR3 is 14 amino acids. Germline CDR1 is SGHRS and CDR2 is YFSETQ. The V gene lost 0 bases and the J gene lost 4 bases, with 10 bases spanning the gap. CDR3 residues: CASSLVPGVTEAFF. CDR3 sequence (DNA): TGCGCCAGCAGCTTGGTTCCCGGGGTCACTGAAGCTTTCTTT.

This rearrangement joins TRBV5-4 to TRBJ1-6, with TRBD1 identical over 8 bases. V lost 0 bases and J lost 6; bases outside the gene matches: 2. The germline V gene encodes CDR1 SGHNT and CDR2 YYREEE (reference sequence). This CDR3 spans 15 amino acids. The chain's CDR3 is CASSLAGQGNSPLHF. The DNA of the CDR3 is TGTGCCAGCAGCTTGGCTGGACAGGGTAATTCACCCCTCCACTTT. The full variable domain, with the rest looked up from reference TRBV5-4 and TRBJ1-6, is ETGVTQSPTHLIKTRGQQVTLRCSSQSGHNTVSWYQQALGQGPQFIFQYYREEENGRGNFPPRFSGLQFPNYSSELNVNALELDDSALYLCASSLAGQGNSPLHFGNGTRLTVT.

This sequence joins TRBV7-3 and TRBJ1-5; D perhaps matches TRBD1 (6 bases). This CDR3 has 17 residues. V was shortened by 2 bases and J by 2 bases, with 16 bases between the two germline ends. Germline CDR1 and CDR2: SGHTA and FQGTGA. CDR3 bases: TGTGCCAGCAGCTTAGGGGGCCCAATCTGGGGCAATCAGCCCCAGCATTTT. Translated, it gives CASSLGGPIWGNQPQHF.

V usage is TRBV9 and J usage is TRBJ1-2; D unresolved. The CDR3 runs 15 residues. Trimming pared 4 bases from V and 4 bases from J, leaving 17 bases between. Germline V CDR1 and CDR2: SGDLS, YYNGEE. CDR3 nucleotides: TGTGCCAGCAGCACAACAGTACCGTCTATCTATGGCTACACCTTC. This codes for CASSTTVPSIYGYTF. The whole variable domain, filled in from reference TRBV9 and TRBJ1-2, reads DSGVTQTPKHLITATGQRVTLRCSPRSGDLSVYWYQQSLDQGLQFLIQYYNGEERAKGNILERFSAQQFPDLHSELNLSSLELGDSALYFCASSTTVPSIYGYTFGSGTRLTVV.

In its sample, this clone was seen once. The gene calls are TRBV5-1 and TRBJ2-6; 7 nucleotides match TRBD1. Germline assignment: CDR1 SGHRS and CDR2 YFSETQ. The V segment lost 6 bases and the J segment 2 bases; nucleotides outside the gene matches: 8. This CDR3 spans 16 amino acids. The CDR3 here is CASTTTGSTGANVLTF. CDR3 coding DNA: TGCGCCAGCACCACGACAGGGTCTACTGGGGCCAACGTCCTGACTTTC.

The chain carries TRBV6-5 and TRBJ1-5; 9 nucleotides line up with TRBD1. Germline V gene data show CDR1 as MNHEY and CDR2 as SVGAGI. V lost 5 bases to trimming and J lost 4 bases; unmatched junction nucleotides: 6. The CDR3 is made up of 15 amino acids. The CDR3 region is CASSHGTGKNQPQHF. The CDR3 region has the DNA TGTGCCAGCAGTCACGGGACAGGGAAAAATCAGCCCCAGCATTTT.

The CDR3 DNA reads TGTGCCAGCAGCCCAGGACAGGGGGCGAACGGGGAGCTGTTTTTT. Amino acid sequence: CASSPGQGANGELFF. The chain uses TRBV11-3 and TRBJ2-2; TRBD1 agrees at 11 bases. Germline CDR1 SGHNT, CDR2 YENEEA. The CDR3 totals 15 residues. Germline trimming cut 5 bases from V and 7 bases from J; bases unmatched to any gene: 6.